Listed below are T cell receptor beta chains from one sample, sequenced in a study of T-cell reconstitution after alpha-beta-depleted transplantation in children. TCRdb re-called the PCR reads with MiXCR, one entry per CDR3 protein. Of approximately 800,000 distinct CDR3 sequences listed, roughly 16% are singletons. This specimen consisted of PBMCs, mostly from graft donor cells, obtained 360 days after TCRalphabeta/CD19-depleted stem cell transplant. These receptor sequences come from a male patient between 5 and 17 years old who had a stem cell transplant for acute lymphoblastic leukemia, so the T cells may come from the graft donor. The CDR3 runs from the conserved cysteine through the conserved F or W. A D gene is named only where the DNA matches it firmly. A clone size is listed for some rows: how often the clone was seen (once, few, many), or a class if it is expanded.

v_call	clone_size	j_call	d_call	cdr3_length	cdr3_nt	cdr3_aa
TRBV12-5	few	TRBJ1-2	TRBD1	13	TGTGCTAGTGGTTCGGGACAGCTCTATGGCTACACCTTC	CASGSGQLYGYTF
TRBV14	few	TRBJ1-1	NA	18	TGTGCCAGCAGCCAAGATTCCCCCTCTGACGGAGTGAACACTGAAGCTTTCTTT	CASSQDSPSDGVNTEAFF
TRBV7-9	few	TRBJ2-7	NA	15	TGTGCCAGCAGCTACCGGGCCCAGGGAGCCTACGAGCAGTACTTC	CASSYRAQGAYEQYF
TRBV7-3	few	TRBJ2-6	NA	20	TGTGCCAGCAGCTTCCTGGACGGAGGGATAATTGACTCTGGGGCCAACGTCCTGACTTTC	CASSFLDGGIIDSGANVLTF
TRBV12-3/TRBV12-4	NA	TRBJ2-3	TRBD2	16	TGTGCCAGCAGTTTGAGGACTAGCGGGAGTTCAGATACGCAGTATTTT	CASSLRTSGSSDTQYF
TRBV18	NA	TRBJ2-3	NA	15	TGTGCCAGCTCACCACCGTACCCCGACACAGATACGCAGTATTTT	CASSPPYPDTDTQYF
TRBV4-1	few	TRBJ1-2	NA	13	TGCGCCAGCAGCCAAGAGAGGCCTTATGGCTACACCTTC	CASSQERPYGYTF
TRBV24-1	many	TRBJ2-1	NA	15	TGTGCCACCAGTGATTTAAAACAGAGCCACAATGAGCAGTTCTTC	CATSDLKQSHNEQFF
TRBV5-1	NA	TRBJ1-1	NA	14	TGCGCCAGCACCCCCGGGACACTTAACACTGAAGCTTTCTTT	CASTPGTLNTEAFF
TRBV7-9	NA	TRBJ1-4	TRBD1	14	TGTGCCAGCAGCTTGGACAGGGGGCGTGAAAAACTGTTTTTT	CASSLDRGREKLFF
TRBV7-3	few	TRBJ2-2	TRBD1	15	TGTGCCAGCAGCTCGGGACAGGGGTATGCCGGGGAGCTGTTTTTT	CASSSGQGYAGELFF
TRBV29-1	many	TRBJ2-6	NA	13	TGCAGCGTTCGGGAGTCTGGGGCCAACGTCCTGACTTTC	CSVRESGANVLTF
TRBV7-9	many	TRBJ2-3	TRBD2	17	TGTGCCAGCAGCGCGGGACTAGCGGGAGTAAACACAGATACGCAGTATTTT	CASSAGLAGVNTDTQYF
TRBV18	NA	TRBJ1-2	TRBD1	14	TGTGCCAGCTCACCTGGACAGGGCCGAAATGGCTACACCTTC	CASSPGQGRNGYTF
TRBV18	few	TRBJ1-1	TRBD1	16	TGTGCCAGCTCACCCCGGACAGGTTTTATGAACACTGAAGCTTTCTTT	CASSPRTGFMNTEAFF
TRBV20-1	many	TRBJ1-1	NA	13	TGCAGTGCTACAGGTCGGACGAACACTGAAGCTTTCTTT	CSATGRTNTEAFF
TRBV10-3	few	TRBJ2-1	TRBD2	17	TGTGCCATCGGCAGGGCTGCTAGCGGGACTACCTACAATGAGCAGTTCTTC	CAIGRAASGTTYNEQFF
TRBV5-1	few	TRBJ2-1	NA	14	TGCGCCAGCAGCTTGGTTGTCGGAGCCAATGAGCAGTTCTTC	CASSLVVGANEQFF
TRBV19	few	TRBJ2-1	NA	11	TGTGCCAGTAAGGACTACAATGAGCAGTTCTTC	CASKDYNEQFF
TRBV11-2	NA	TRBJ2-1	NA	15	TGTGCCAGCAGCTTAGAGCCCCGAACAGGGTCCTTCGGGTTCTTC	CASSLEPRTGSFGFF
TRBV7-8	many	TRBJ2-3	NA	15	TGTGCCAGCAGCTTCGGACAGCTTGAAACAGATACGCAGTATTTT	CASSFGQLETDTQYF
TRBV27	many	TRBJ2-3	NA	13	TGTGCCAGCAGCCACGGTAACGCCGATACGCAGTATTTT	CASSHGNADTQYF
TRBV2	few	TRBJ2-7	NA	13	TGTGCCAGCCGGGCAGGGTCTTTCCCCGAGCAGTACTTC	CASRAGSFPEQYF
TRBV30	few	TRBJ2-7	TRBD2	12	TGTGCCTGGACACTAGCGGGATACGAGCAGTACTTC	CAWTLAGYEQYF
TRBV4-1	NA	TRBJ2-7	TRBD2	16	TGCGCCAGCAGCCCCACGCCGTGGCGGGGGACCTACGAGCAGTACTTC	CASSPTPWRGTYEQYF
TRBV19	few	TRBJ2-2	TRBD2	15	TGTGCCAGTAGTATTGGAGCGGGAGGCACCGGGGAGCTGTTTTTT	CASSIGAGGTGELFF
TRBV9	NA	TRBJ2-7	TRBD2	16	TGTGCCAGCAGCGTAGCGGCAGTAGCGGGAGCTTACGAGCAGTACTTC	CASSVAAVAGAYEQYF
TRBV18	NA	TRBJ2-7	NA	14	TGTGCCAGCCGTGGTAAGGGCCCCACCTACGAGCAGTACTTC	CASRGKGPTYEQYF
TRBV15	NA	TRBJ2-1	TRBD2	21	TGTGCCACCAGCAGAGGGGCGGGGGGACTAGCGGGAGCTTCTGGATACAATGAGCAGTTCTTC	CATSRGAGGLAGASGYNEQFF
TRBV6-1	NA	TRBJ2-7	NA	14	TGTGCCACTAATCCTTGGACAGTATCCTACGAGCAGTACTTC	CATNPWTVSYEQYF
TRBV18	few	TRBJ2-3	NA	14	TGTGCCAGCTCATCCTTAGCTCGCACAGATACGCAGTATTTT	CASSSLARTDTQYF
TRBV9	NA	TRBJ2-2	NA	19	TGTGCCAGCAGCTCCAGACACGGGTGGGGCAGAGCTACGGGCGGGGAGCTGTTTTTT	CASSSRHGWGRATGGELFF
TRBV6-1	NA	TRBJ2-3	NA	15	TGTGCCAGCAGGGCTTGGAGAGGGTTCGCAGATACGCAGTATTTT	CASRAWRGFADTQYF
TRBV29-1	few	TRBJ2-4	NA	10	TGCAGCGTTGAAGTAGGGATTCAGTACTTC	CSVEVGIQYF
TRBV7-6	NA	TRBJ2-3	NA	16	TGTGCCAGCAGCTTTGTACCCAACATCCAACCAGATACGCAGTATTTT	CASSFVPNIQPDTQYF
TRBV12-3/TRBV12-4	NA	TRBJ1-2	TRBD1	15	TGTGCCAGCAGTCCCAGGACAGGTATCCTCTATGGCTACACCTTC	CASSPRTGILYGYTF
TRBV4-1	few	TRBJ2-7	TRBD1	11	TGCGCCAGCGGGACAGGGTACGAGCAGTACTTC	CASGTGYEQYF
TRBV5-1	few	TRBJ2-3	NA	14	TGCGCCAGCAGCTTCCCCGAGGTAGAGGATACGCAGTATTTT	CASSFPEVEDTQYF
TRBV29-1	NA	TRBJ2-1	NA	12	TGCAGCGTTAGCGACAGGTACAATGAGCAGTTCTTC	CSVSDRYNEQFF
TRBV20-1	few	TRBJ2-1	TRBD2	17	TGCAGTGCTAGAGAGCCCCTAGGCGGGAGCTCCTACAATGAGCAGTTCTTC	CSAREPLGGSSYNEQFF
TRBV12-3/TRBV12-4	many	TRBJ2-2	NA	12	TGTGCCAGCAGTTTAACTCCCGGGGAGCTGTTTTTT	CASSLTPGELFF
TRBV28	many	TRBJ2-7	NA	15	TGTGCCAGCAGTTTATTAGGAGGGGGGGGGATCGAGCAGTACTTC	CASSLLGGGGIEQYF
TRBV20-1	NA	TRBJ1-1	NA	13	TGCAGTGCTAGATCGGGGTGGGACACTGAAGCTTTCTTT	CSARSGWDTEAFF
TRBV4-1	NA	TRBJ2-3	NA	15	TGCGCCAGCAGCCAAGAGAAGCGGATCACAGATACGCAGTATTTT	CASSQEKRITDTQYF
TRBV9	NA	TRBJ2-1	TRBD2	18	TGTGCCAGCAGTCGGAGGGGGACTAGCGGGAGCTCCCACAATGAGCAGTTCTTC	CASSRRGTSGSSHNEQFF
TRBV24-1	NA	TRBJ2-1	NA	18	TGTGCCACCAGTGATCCAAGCCCGGGGGGCGGGTTGGACAATGAGCAGTTCTTC	CATSDPSPGGGLDNEQFF
TRBV7-9	many	TRBJ1-5	NA	14	TGTGCCAGCAGCTCGGGGGCCCCCGATCAGCCCCAGCATTTT	CASSSGAPDQPQHF
TRBV12-3/TRBV12-4	NA	TRBJ2-7	TRBD2	17	TGTGCCAGCAGTCTAGGGACTAGCGGGCCCTTCTCCTACGAGCAGTACTTC	CASSLGTSGPFSYEQYF